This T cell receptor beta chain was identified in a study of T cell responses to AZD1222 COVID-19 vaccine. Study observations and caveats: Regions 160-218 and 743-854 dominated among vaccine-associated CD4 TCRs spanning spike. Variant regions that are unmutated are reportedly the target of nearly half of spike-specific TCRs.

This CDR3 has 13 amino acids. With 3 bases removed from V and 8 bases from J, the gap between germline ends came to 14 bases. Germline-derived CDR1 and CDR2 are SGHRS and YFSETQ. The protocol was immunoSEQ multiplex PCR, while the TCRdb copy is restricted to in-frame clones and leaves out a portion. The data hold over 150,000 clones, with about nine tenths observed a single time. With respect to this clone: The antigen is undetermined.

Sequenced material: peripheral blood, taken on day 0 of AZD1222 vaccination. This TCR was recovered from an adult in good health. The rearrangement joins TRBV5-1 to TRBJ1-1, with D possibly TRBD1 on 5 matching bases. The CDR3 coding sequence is TGCGCCAGCAGCTGGGAGGGGACGTCGGAAGCTTTCTTT. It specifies CASSWEGTSEAFF.